This T cell receptor beta chain was obtained from a study of blood T cell repertoires in COVID-19. Overall study context: Samples taken during acute and convalescent COVID-19 were collected in the United States, Italy and Spain. Sample material is recorded as cDNA or gDNA derived from T cells, B-cell-depleted T cells, or PBMCs.

In the original processing: Reference gene primer amplification gave nucleated cell count estimates. Some clones are missing from TCRdb's copy, which holds only in-frame ones; the method was immunoSEQ multiplex PCR. V and J calls plus clone size are reproduced from that table; the DNA served to infer D and trimming. This sample has 250,000 to 300,000 clones; approximately 85% occur once, and the top ten carry about 6.9%. With 3 bases removed from V and 1 base from J, the gap between germline ends came to 9 bases. CDR3 size: 14 residues. Germline CDR1 and CDR2: SNHLY and FYNNEI. Material for sequencing was PBMCs or T cells enriched from blood (not recorded which). The V call is TRBV2, the J call TRBJ1-1; tentatively, D is TRBD1 (5 bases). This sequence originates from a woman aged 45-65 years who had been exposed to COVID-19. Here the CDR3 DNA reads TGTGCCAGCAGTGAGGGCAGGGCGAACACTGAAGCTTTCTTT. It codes for CASSEGRANTEAFF.